This note documents a single T cell receptor beta chain sequence. TCRdb's copy holds only in-frame clones and misses some; the assay was immunoSEQ multiplex PCR. The sample consists of approximately 230,000 clones, about 86% of them appearing once. This record comes from a study of blood T cell repertoires in COVID-19. Per germline, CDR1 LGHNT and CDR2 FRNRAP. The V and J ends lost 0 bases and 0 bases respectively, with 15 bases between them. The CDR3 is made up of 18 amino acids. The sequenced material came from peripheral blood. This receptor was taken from a man older than 75 with acute or convalescent COVID-19. The chain couples TRBV12-5 to TRBJ1-5; tentative D call: TRBD1 (5 bases). This chain's CDR3 is CASGLVYWGGVSNQPQHF. CDR3 nucleotide sequence: TGTGCTAGTGGTTTGGTGTACTGGGGGGGGGTTAGCAATCAGCCCCAGCATTTT.